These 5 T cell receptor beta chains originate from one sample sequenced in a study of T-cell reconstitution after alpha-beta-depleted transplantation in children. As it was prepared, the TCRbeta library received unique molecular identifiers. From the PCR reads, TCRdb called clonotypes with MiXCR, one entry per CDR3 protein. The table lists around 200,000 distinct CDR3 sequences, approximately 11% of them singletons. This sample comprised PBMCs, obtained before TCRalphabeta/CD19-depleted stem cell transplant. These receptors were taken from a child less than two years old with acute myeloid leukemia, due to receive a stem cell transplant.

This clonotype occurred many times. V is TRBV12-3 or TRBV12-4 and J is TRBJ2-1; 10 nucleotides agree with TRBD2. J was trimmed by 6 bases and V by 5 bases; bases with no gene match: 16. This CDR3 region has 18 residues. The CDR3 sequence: CASSLTRPLAGAFNEQFF. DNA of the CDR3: TGTGCCAGCAGTCTAACGAGACCGCTAGCGGGGGCGTTCAATGAGCAGTTCTTC.

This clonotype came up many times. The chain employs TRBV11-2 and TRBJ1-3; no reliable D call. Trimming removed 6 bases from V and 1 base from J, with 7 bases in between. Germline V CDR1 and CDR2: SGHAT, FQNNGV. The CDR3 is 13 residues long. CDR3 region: CASRSGSGNTIYF. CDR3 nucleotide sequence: TGTGCCAGCAGGAGTGGTTCTGGAAACACCATATATTTT.

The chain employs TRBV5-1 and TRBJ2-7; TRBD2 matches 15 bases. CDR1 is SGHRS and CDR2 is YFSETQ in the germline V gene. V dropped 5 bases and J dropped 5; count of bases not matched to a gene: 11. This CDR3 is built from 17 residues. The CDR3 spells CASSRSFGTSGRHEQYF. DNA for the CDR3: TGCGCCAGCAGTAGGTCGTTCGGGACTAGCGGGAGGCACGAGCAGTACTTC. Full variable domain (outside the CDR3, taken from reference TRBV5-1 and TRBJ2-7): KAGVTQTPRYLIKTRGQQVTLSCSPISGHRSVSWYQQTPGQGLQFLFEYFSETQRNKGNFPGRFSGRQFSNSRSEMNVSTLELGDSALYLCASSRSFGTSGRHEQYFGPGTRLTVT.

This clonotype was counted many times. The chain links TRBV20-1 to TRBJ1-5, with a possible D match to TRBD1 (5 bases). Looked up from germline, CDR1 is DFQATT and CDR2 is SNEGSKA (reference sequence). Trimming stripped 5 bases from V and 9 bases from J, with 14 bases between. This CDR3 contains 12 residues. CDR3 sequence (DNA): TGCAGTGCTGCGACAGACTTTTCGCCCCAGCATTTT. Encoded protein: CSAATDFSPQHF.

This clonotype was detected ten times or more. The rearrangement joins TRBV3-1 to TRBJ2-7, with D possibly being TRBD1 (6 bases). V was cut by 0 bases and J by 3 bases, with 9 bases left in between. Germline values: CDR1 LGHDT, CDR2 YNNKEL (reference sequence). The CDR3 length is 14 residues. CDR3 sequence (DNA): TGTGCCAGCAGCCAAGATGGACAGATCTACGAGCAGTACTTC. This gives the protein CASSQDGQIYEQYF.